The TCR beta chain under discussion was sequenced for a study of CD4 T cells in relation to SARS-CoV-2 and coronaviruses (dated by TCRdb to about 2021). A note on the overall study: In the ViraFEST assay, PBMCs were grown with antigen for 9 to 10 days, and TCR beta CDR3s were then sequenced to identify antigen-specific clonal expansions. A different, Illumina-based TCR-beta assay was used to sequence expansion assays from other donors in the study. The Adaptive Biotechnologies TCR-sequencing kit was used to sequence samples from a few pre-COVID donors and the naive versus memory experiments, whereas other data were Illumina-based. The negative reference condition was either a culture with an HIV-1 Nef peptide pool or a culture with no peptide. Patient-derived lymphoblastoid cell lines were used to map the HLA restriction of shared crossreactive spike epitopes. The study assessed, at the TCR clonotype level, memory CD4+ T cell crossreactivity between SARS-CoV-2 and common cold coronavirus spike proteins.

The germline V gene (reference sequence) gives CDR1 as MNHEY and CDR2 as SMNVEV. Clipping removes 10 bases from V and 9 bases from J, with 11 as the unmatched junction base count. Measured from the cysteine to the phenylalanine, the CDR3 is 13 residues long. The kept DNA is CDR3 alone, 39 bases in frame from the first base. Beyond this particular receptor, the publication reports: Crossreactivity analysis centred on spike protein, so crossreactivity against other viral proteins was not assessed. In roughly two thirds of donors, memory CD4+ clonotypes turned up that crossrecognized SARS-CoV-2 and at least one common cold coronavirus spike. No donor contributed both pre-pandemic and post-infection samples, which limited tracing the source of pre-existing responses. Compared with monoreactive clones, crossreactive clones had significantly weaker SARS-CoV-2-driven expansion, a result consistent with antigenic imprinting. The study was constrained by small numbers of patients and of tested TCRs.

Library method: the immunoSEQ multiplex PCR assay. The study's processing was this. Preprocessing removed nonproductive sequences and CDR3s not starting with C, not ending with F or W, or shorter than 7 amino acids. Antigen-specific clonotypes were called with the MANAFEST web app, based on expansion relative to reference and other culture wells. A clone was considered positive if significant expansion relative to the reference culture was observed in 2 of 3 replicate wells at an FDR below 0.05. A further requirement for positive clones was significant expansion compared with all other tandem wells, along with an odds ratio above 5. CDR3 homology was quantified as pairwise Levenshtein distance, calculated with the stringdist R package after three terminal residues were trimmed from each end. TCRdb carries this immuneACCESS record with in-frame sequences only. Its versions omit some clonotypes, under half of them owing to an unresolved V gene in the studies checked, with the rest unexplained. V, J and clone size reflect that table, while D and trimming were determined from the DNA. This sample comprises some 19,000 clones, around 80% of them detected only once. Approximately 23% of the sample is in the top ten clones.

CD4+ T cells from unexposed donors were collected before the COVID-19 pandemic (2011-2018). After 10 days of culture, CD4+ T cells were isolated with the EasySep CD4+ T cell isolation kit. As cell number allowed, CD4+ T cells from unexposed donors were tested for reactivity to SARS-CoV-2 S and N and to four common cold coronavirus spike pools. Each well held 1.5 million to 2 million PBMCs cultured in IMDM containing roughly 5.1% human AB serum and 10 IU/ml IL-2. Half of the culture medium was replaced with fresh IL-2-containing medium on days 3 and 7. In general, every peptide culture condition was set up in three replicate wells. The leukapheresis product for the unexposed donors was obtained through commercial purchase. Ficoll-Paque PLUS gradient centrifugation was used to isolate PBMCs from either whole blood or leukapheresis product. PBMCs were either cryopreserved at -140°C or used fresh in the expansion assay. The QIAamp Micro DNA Kit was used to extract genomic DNA from the CD4+ T cells.

Regarding this clone: Its antigen remains unidentified. No much larger clone is present one base from it, and per-base qualities are unavailable.

Here the chain combines TRBV27 and TRBJ2-1; TRBD2 fits 8 bases in the junction. The source of this sequence is a human donor in good health. The specimen sequenced was CD4+ T cells from PBMCs, cultured in vitro. The nucleotide sequence is TGTGCCACCACGAGCGGGAGTGGGTTTGAGCAGTTCTTC. It codes for CATTSGSGFEQFF.